Listed below are T cell receptor beta chains from one sample, sequenced in a study of T cells in Graves' hyperthyroidism and ophthalmopathy. TCRdb re-called the multiplex PCR reads with MiXCR, one entry per CDR3 protein. This table has some 580,000 distinct CDR3 sequences, 15% to 20% appearing once. The sequenced sample consisted of blood. Receptor source: a woman between 40 and 50 years old with Graves' ophthalmopathy. Each CDR3 is given with its conserved first and last residue. D genes are given only for firm matches. Some rows have no size entry. The others give once, few or many, or a class for an expanded clone.

>-|15|TRBJ1-1|TRBV9|-
CASSVEIGRYTEAFF
TGTGCCAGCAGCGTAGAGATAGGACGGTACACTGAAGCTTTCTTT
>-|15|TRBJ1-2|TRBV5-8|many
CASTLAASPNYGYTF
TGTGCCAGCACCCTTGCGGCCAGCCCTAACTATGGCTACACCTTC
>-|13|TRBJ1-3|TRBV20-1|-
CSAMKPPGNTIYF
TGCAGTGCTATGAAACCCCCAGGAAACACCATATATTTT
>-|14|TRBJ2-7|TRBV5-6|few
CASSFGDHSYEQYF
TGTGCCAGCAGCTTTGGAGACCACTCCTACGAGCAGTACTTC
>-|16|TRBJ2-5|TRBV11-2|many
CASSPRQKRTQETQYF
TGTGCCAGCAGCCCCCGACAGAAGCGAACTCAAGAGACCCAGTACTTC
>-|13|TRBJ1-6|TRBV10-1|-
CASSGPDNSPLHF
TGCGCCAGCAGTGGTCCGGATAATTCACCCCTCCACTTT
>-|14|TRBJ2-1|TRBV20-1|-
CSAKRQGTYNEQFF
TGCAGTGCTAAGCGGCAGGGGACGTACAATGAGCAGTTCTTC
>TRBD1|12|TRBJ1-4|TRBV7-9|few
CAGGQGNEKLFF
TGTGCCGGGGGACAGGGTAATGAAAAACTGTTTTTT
>TRBD2|16|TRBJ2-1|TRBV5-1|many
CASSLDGGGRGNEQFF
TGCGCCAGCAGCTTGGATGGCGGGGGGAGAGGCAATGAGCAGTTCTTC
>-|15|TRBJ1-2|TRBV5-4|few
CASSLATGPHYGYTF
TGTGCCAGCAGCTTGGCCACCGGCCCACACTATGGCTACACCTTC
>TRBD2|16|TRBJ2-5|TRBV5-8|-
CASSFAGTSFSETQYF
TGTGCCAGCAGCTTCGCCGGGACTAGCTTTTCGGAGACCCAGTACTTC
>-|14|TRBJ2-7|TRBV11-2|many
CASSPTGTPSGQYF
TGTGCCAGCAGCCCGACCGGGACTCCAAGCGGGCAGTACTTC
>-|13|TRBJ2-3|TRBV7-3|many
CASSPGSADTQYF
TGTGCCAGCAGCCCCGGATCAGCAGATACGCAGTATTTT
>-|14|TRBJ1-5|TRBV3-1|many
CASSQFQGGQPQHF
TGTGCCAGCAGCCAATTCCAGGGTGGGCAGCCCCAGCATTTT
>TRBD1|16|TRBJ2-5|TRBV15|-
CATSRVIGTGGETQYF
TGTGCCACCAGCAGAGTTATCGGGACAGGGGGAGAGACCCAGTACTTC
>-|15|TRBJ1-5|TRBV9|few
CASSVAGDGNQPQHF
TGTGCCAGCAGCGTAGCTGGGGACGGCAATCAGCCCCAGCATTTT
>TRBD1|13|TRBJ1-2|TRBV7-9|-
CASSLNRGDGYTF
TGTGCCAGCAGCTTAAACAGGGGAGACGGCTACACCTTC
>TRBD1|12|TRBJ2-2|TRBV3-1|many
CARTGAIGELFF
TGTGCCAGGACAGGGGCAATCGGGGAGCTGTTTTTT
>TRBD1|14|TRBJ2-3|TRBV28|once
CASRSRGLTDTQYF
TGTGCCAGCAGGTCCAGGGGGCTCACAGATACGCAGTATTTT
>-|13|TRBJ2-6|TRBV12-3/TRBV12-4|-
CANSSLGENVLTF
TGTGCCAACAGTTCTTTAGGAGAAAACGTCCTGACTTTC
>-|18|TRBJ1-5|TRBV15|-
CATSGRGPGPGSNQPQHF
TGTGCCACCAGCGGAAGAGGACCGGGGCCGGGAAGCAATCAGCCCCAGCATTTT
>TRBD2|16|TRBJ2-7|TRBV5-1|-
CASSLAGTSGSTEQYF
TGCGCCAGCAGCTTGGCCGGAACTAGCGGGAGCACCGAGCAGTACTTC
>TRBD2|14|TRBJ2-1|TRBV30|many
CAWAWGGSYNEQFF
TGTGCCTGGGCCTGGGGGGGCTCCTACAATGAGCAGTTCTTC
>TRBD2|14|TRBJ2-1|TRBV20-1|many
CSASGGLPYNEQFF
TGCAGTGCTTCGGGGGGGCTGCCCTACAATGAGCAGTTCTTC
>TRBD2|17|TRBJ2-5|TRBV3-1|many
CASSQDPRTSGRETQYF
TGTGCCAGCAGCCAAGATCCAAGGACTAGCGGTCGAGAGACCCAGTACTTC
>TRBD2|18|TRBJ2-7|TRBV5-1|-
CASSAAGTSGTSSYEQYF
TGCGCCAGCAGCGCCGCCGGGACTAGCGGCACGAGCTCCTACGAGCAGTACTTC
>TRBD1|13|TRBJ2-3|TRBV10-1|-
CASSGTGTDTQYF
TGCGCCAGCAGCGGGACAGGCACAGATACGCAGTATTTT
>-|16|TRBJ2-3|TRBV19|-
CASSPPEGGVSDTQYF
TGTGCCAGTAGCCCACCGGAGGGGGGGGTATCGGATACGCAGTATTTT